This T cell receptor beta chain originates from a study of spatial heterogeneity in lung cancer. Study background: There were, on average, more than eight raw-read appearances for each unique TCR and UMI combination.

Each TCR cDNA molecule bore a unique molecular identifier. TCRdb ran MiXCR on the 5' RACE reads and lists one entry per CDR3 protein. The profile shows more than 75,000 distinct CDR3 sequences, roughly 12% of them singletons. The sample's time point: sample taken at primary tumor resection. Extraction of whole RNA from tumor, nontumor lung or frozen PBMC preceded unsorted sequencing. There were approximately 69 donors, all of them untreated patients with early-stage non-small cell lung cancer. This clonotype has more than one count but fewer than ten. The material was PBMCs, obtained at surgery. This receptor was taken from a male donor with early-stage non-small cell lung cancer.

CDR3 coding DNA: TGTGCCAGCAGCCAAGCGACCGGACAGGGCATTGGAAACACTGAAGCTTTCTTT. It translates to CASSQATGQGIGNTEAFF. The gene calls are TRBV4-2 and TRBJ1-1, with TRBD1 matching 8 bases. Losses at the gene ends were 1 base for V and 2 bases for J; bases not matched to a gene: 12. This CDR3 is built from 18 residues. Germline CDR1 is LGHNA and CDR2 is YNFKEQ.